Listed below are T cell receptor beta chains from one sample, sequenced in a study of blood T cell repertoires in COVID-19. TCRdb's table, derived via immunoSEQ multiplex PCR, lists solely in-frame clones and lacks some. The sample lists roughly 250,000 clones, around 86% seen once, with less than 4% in the top ten. Sequencing used PBMCs or T cells enriched from blood (not recorded which). These TCRs come from a woman aged 40-49 years with acute COVID-19. Both conserved end residues are part of each CDR3. The order of the fields is D gene, V gene, J gene, clone size, CDR3 DNA, CDR3 protein. The D gene is left open where the match is weak. The size field is filled for only some rows; it gives once, few, many or a size class.

>-|TRBV6-5|TRBJ2-3|-
TGTGCCAGCAGTTACGGGACTCTTGATTTGGCAGATACGCAGTATTTT
CASSYGTLDLADTQYF
>TRBD1|TRBV28|TRBJ1-1|-
TGTGCCAGCAGCCCGAGGGACAGGCAGAACACTGAAGCTTTCTTT
CASSPRDRQNTEAFF
>-|TRBV10-1|TRBJ2-1|few
TGCGCCAGCAGTGAAACAGGTGATTGGAATGAGCAGTTCTTC
CASSETGDWNEQFF
>-|TRBV28|TRBJ2-6|-
TGTGCCAGCAGTTTAGCAGTGGCTGGGGCCAACGTCCTGACTTTC
CASSLAVAGANVLTF
>-|TRBV12-3/TRBV12-4|TRBJ2-7|-
TGTGCCAGAGCGGAATTTGAGCAGTACTTC
CARAEFEQYF
>TRBD1|TRBV28|TRBJ1-1|-
TGTGCCAGCAGCGGGACAGTCCTTGGAAGCACTGAAGCTTTCTTT
CASSGTVLGSTEAFF
>TRBD2|TRBV24-1|TRBJ2-1|-
TGTGCCACCAGTGACCCCACTACTCTAGCGGGAGGCCTCAATGAGCAGTTCTTC
CATSDPTTLAGGLNEQFF
>TRBD2|TRBV3-1/TRBV3-2|TRBJ2-1|-
TGTGCCAGCAGCCCAAACTTAGCGGGAGGGCCGATCGATGAGCAGTTCTTC
CASSPNLAGGPIDEQFF
>TRBD2|TRBV4-2|TRBJ2-1|-
TGTGCCAGCAGCCAAGGACTAGCGGGAGCCAACAATGAGCAGTTCTTC
CASSQGLAGANNEQFF
>-|TRBV21-1|TRBJ1-2|-
TGTGCCAGCAGCAAAGCGGCTGGGCCGCCCTTCACTGGCTACACCTTC
CASSKAAGPPFTGYTF
>-|TRBV20-1|TRBJ1-2|-
TGCAGTGCTAGTGGGGCAGGGGATGGGTATGGCTACACCTTC
CSASGAGDGYGYTF
>-|TRBV24-1|TRBJ2-3|-
TGTGCCACCAGTGATCCGCCGACAGAGGGACGTGGGACTAGCACAGATACGCAGTATTTT
CATSDPPTEGRGTSTDTQYF
>-|TRBV11-2|TRBJ2-3|-
TGTGCCAGCAGCTTATCCGGTCGAGTCACAGATACGCAGTATTTT
CASSLSGRVTDTQYF
>-|TRBV6-5|TRBJ2-7|-
TGTGCCAGTCGTGGGACTGTAAAGTACGAGCAGTACTTC
CASRGTVKYEQYF
>TRBD1|TRBV3-1/TRBV3-2|TRBJ2-2|-
TGTGCCAGCAGCCAACCTCGGGGACAGGGTTTGGTGAACACCGGGGAGCTGTTTTTT
CASSQPRGQGLVNTGELFF
>TRBD1|TRBV5-1|TRBJ1-3|-
TGCGCCAGTAAACAGGGGGTAACCCCTGGAAACACCATATATTTT
CASKQGVTPGNTIYF
>-|TRBV6-6|TRBJ1-5|-
TGTGCCAGCAGTTACTCGTCAGGGGGCAATCAGCCCCAGCATTTT
CASSYSSGGNQPQHF
>-|TRBV5-4|TRBJ1-4|-
TGTGCCAGCAGCTTGGAAGGGGGTCAGGAAAAACTGTTTTTT
CASSLEGGQEKLFF
>-|TRBV2|TRBJ1-2|-
TGTGCCAGCAGTGAGGAAGGGGCCTCCTATGGCTACACCTTC
CASSEEGASYGYTF
>TRBD1|TRBV10-2|TRBJ2-7|-
TGCGCCAGCAGCTTAATAATGACAGGGGACGCCTACGAGCAGTACTTC
CASSLIMTGDAYEQYF
>TRBD1|TRBV5-1|TRBJ2-7|few
TGCGCCAGCAGTTGGGGGACAGGGGCCTACGAGCAGTACTTC
CASSWGTGAYEQYF
>TRBD1|TRBV5-1|TRBJ1-1|-
TGCGCCAGCAGCACACCGGGACAGGGTTACGCGAACACTGAAGCTTTCTTT
CASSTPGQGYANTEAFF
>-|TRBV19|TRBJ1-1|-
TGTGCCAGTAGTATAGATCTTCTTAGGGGTGCCTCTGAAGCTTTCTTT
CASSIDLLRGASEAFF
>-|TRBV5-6|TRBJ2-7|once
TGTGCCAGCAGCGGGGCAGGTTCCGAGCAGTACTTC
CASSGAGSEQYF
>-|TRBV23-1|TRBJ1-5|-
TGCGCCAGCAGTCAATCTTTGACCCCAGGGCAGCCCCAGCATTTT
CASSQSLTPGQPQHF
>-|TRBV6-1|TRBJ2-7|once
TGTGCCAGCAGTGAACTCAGCGTGAGCTCCTACGAGCAGTACTTC
CASSELSVSSYEQYF
>-|TRBV30|TRBJ1-6|-
TGTGCCTGGAGTGCCGGGGGGCAGTCACCCCTCCACTTT
CAWSAGGQSPLHF
>TRBD2|TRBV11-2|TRBJ2-1|-
TGTGCCAGCAGCCCCCCCGGGCTAGCGGGTTACAATGAGCAGTTCTTC
CASSPPGLAGYNEQFF
>TRBD1|TRBV2|TRBJ2-7|-
TGTGCCAGCAGTGCTAGACAGGGTACCGAGCAGTACTTC
CASSARQGTEQYF
>TRBD1|TRBV15|TRBJ1-4|once
TGTGCCACCAGCAGAGAAGGGGGCAGGCAGGGGACTGAAAAACTGTTTTTT
CATSREGGRQGTEKLFF
>TRBD2|TRBV9|TRBJ2-5|once
TGTGCCAGCAGCGTCGCCCACCTAGCGGGAGGATCGGAGACCCAGTACTTC
CASSVAHLAGGSETQYF
>TRBD1|TRBV5-5|TRBJ1-2|few
TGTGCCAGCAGCTTGGCCTTCGGGCAGGGGGCTGGTGGCTACACCTTC
CASSLAFGQGAGGYTF
>TRBD1|TRBV29-1|TRBJ2-7|-
TGCAGCGTTGAAGATGAAAGTATGGACAGGGAGTCTTACGAGCAGTACTTC
CSVEDESMDRESYEQYF
>TRBD2|TRBV5-1|TRBJ2-3|-
TGCGCCAGCAGCTTGGCTAGCGGGAGTACAGATACGCAGTATTTT
CASSLASGSTDTQYF
>-|TRBV6-5|TRBJ2-6|-
TGTGCCAGCAGTCCCCGCGACTCTGGGGCCAACGTCCTGACTTTC
CASSPRDSGANVLTF
>TRBD2|TRBV5-4|TRBJ2-1|-
TGTGCCAGCAGCCCTACTAGCGGGAGGGCCTTTGAGCAGTTCTTC
CASSPTSGRAFEQFF
>TRBD2|TRBV27|TRBJ2-1|-
TGTGCCAGCAGTCCGGGACTAGCGGGAGTAAATGAGCAGTTCTTC
CASSPGLAGVNEQFF
>-|TRBV7-9|TRBJ1-6|-
TGTGCCAGCAGCTTACCCGGCGGAACCCTCCACTTT
CASSLPGGTLHF
>-|TRBV7-9|TRBJ1-4|-
TGTGCCAGCAGCTTAGTCGTAAACAGAGAAAATGAAAAACTGTTTTTT
CASSLVVNRENEKLFF
>TRBD1|TRBV6-2/TRBV6-3|TRBJ2-1|-
TGTGCCAGCAGCCCGTTCCAGGGGGCATACAATGAGCAGTTCTTC
CASSPFQGAYNEQFF
>-|TRBV2|TRBJ2-4|-
TGTGCCAGCAGTGACCCCACAGTAGACAAAAACATTCAGTACTTC
CASSDPTVDKNIQYF
>-|TRBV19|TRBJ2-5|once
TGTGCCAGTAGTATAGGGGGCCAGACCCAAGAGACCCAGTACTTC
CASSIGGQTQETQYF
>TRBD1|TRBV4-1|TRBJ2-5|-
TGCGCCAGCAGCCAGACAGGGGGGGAAGAGACCCAGTACTTC
CASSQTGGEETQYF
>TRBD2|TRBV7-9|TRBJ2-1|-
TGTGCCAGCAGCTCGGGACTAGCGGGAGCCCATGAGCAGTTCTTC
CASSSGLAGAHEQFF
>TRBD1|TRBV9|TRBJ1-4|-
TGTGCCAGCAGCAGAGGACAGGGGGCGGGTGAAAAACTGTTTTTT
CASSRGQGAGEKLFF
>TRBD1|TRBV20-1|TRBJ2-7|-
TGCAGTGCTAGTCCGGGACAGGGCTCCTACGAGCAGTACTTC
CSASPGQGSYEQYF
>TRBD2|TRBV5-1|TRBJ2-1|-
TGCGCCAGCAGCCCACGAATACTAGCGGGGGGGTACAATGAGCAGTTCTTC
CASSPRILAGGYNEQFF
>-|TRBV27|TRBJ2-7|-
TGTGCCAGCAGAGGACTTAGTTCCTACGAGCAGTACTTC
CASRGLSSYEQYF
>-|TRBV19|TRBJ1-2|-
TGTGCCAGTAGTTCAAAGACAGCTAACTATGGCTACACCTTC
CASSSKTANYGYTF
>-|TRBV9|TRBJ2-5|-
TGTGCCAGCAGCGTAGGATTGGGGCAGACCCAGTACTTC
CASSVGLGQTQYF
>TRBD2|TRBV6-2/TRBV6-3|TRBJ2-7|-
TGTGCCAGCAGTTACGAGCTAGCGGGGTCCTACGAGCAGTACTTC
CASSYELAGSYEQYF
>-|TRBV9|TRBJ2-5|-
TGTGCCAGCAGCGTAGACCACAGGGCGGAGACCCAGTACTTC
CASSVDHRAETQYF
>-|TRBV11-3|TRBJ1-2|-
TGTGCCAGCAGCTTAGGATGGCCCGGGGACTATGGCTACACCTTC
CASSLGWPGDYGYTF
>TRBD1|TRBV4-1|TRBJ1-6|once
TGCGCCAGCAGCCACATAGGACAGGGTTTGCCCCTCCACTTT
CASSHIGQGLPLHF